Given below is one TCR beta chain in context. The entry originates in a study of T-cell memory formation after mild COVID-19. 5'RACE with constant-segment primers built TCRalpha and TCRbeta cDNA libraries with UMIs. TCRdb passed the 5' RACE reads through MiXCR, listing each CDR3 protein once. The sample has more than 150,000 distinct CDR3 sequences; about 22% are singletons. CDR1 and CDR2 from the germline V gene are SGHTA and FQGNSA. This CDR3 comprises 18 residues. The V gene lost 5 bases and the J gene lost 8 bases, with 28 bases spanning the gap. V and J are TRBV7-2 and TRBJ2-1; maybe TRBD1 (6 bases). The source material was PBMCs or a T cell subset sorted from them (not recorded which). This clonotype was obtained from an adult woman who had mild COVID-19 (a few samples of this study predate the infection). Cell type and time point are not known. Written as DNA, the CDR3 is TGTGCCAGCAGCGGCAGGGGTGGCGCGTCGGAGAGGGCCCATGAGCAGTTCTTC. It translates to CASSGRGGASERAHEQFF.